This T cell receptor beta chain was observed in a study of human T cells and chemical hapten exposure. As concerns this clonotype: The antigen is undetermined.

The CDR3 runs 13 residues. With V trimmed by 3 bases and J by 7 bases, 3 bases remained unmatched. Germline CDR1 is DFQATT and CDR2 is SNEGSKA (reference sequence). TCRdb redid the calling of the RACE reads with MiXCR, one entry per CDR3 protein. Among 190,000 or so distinct CDR3 sequences listed, roughly a quarter were seen once. As for time point: patch test 3, about 24 weeks after DPC sensitization. Described treatment: therapeutic diphenylcyclopropenone sensitization with weekly scalp DPC. Study results and limitations: The formation of large CDR3 similarity clusters by expanded TCRs significantly exceeded that of controls.

Sequenced here: whole blood, sampled in connection with sensitization to the hapten diphenylcyclopropenone (DPC). This clonotype was obtained from a woman aged 40-49 years with alopecia areata. Some clones in this sample may be carry-over from other donors' samples. The chain recombines TRBV20-1 with TRBJ2-1; 10 bases match TRBD2. The CDR3 nucleotides are TGCAGTGCTAGCCTAGCGGGAGATAATGAGCAGTTCTTC. Translating it yields CSASLAGDNEQFF.